The 24 T cell receptor beta chains below come from one sample, sequenced in a study of T cell responses to AZD1222 COVID-19 vaccine. Profiled with immunoSEQ multiplex PCR; TCRdb holds only in-frame clones, not every one. The sample includes fewer than 150,000 clones, around 93% of them seen just once. The source was peripheral blood, collected 28 days after the second AZD1222 dose. Source of these receptors: an adult who received the AZD1222 COVID-19 vaccine.

This chain links TRBV7-8 with TRBJ1-2, with D possibly TRBD1 on 6 matching bases. Trimming removed 0 bases from V and 10 bases from J, with 18 bases in between. CDR3 length equals 15 residues. Looked up from germline, CDR1 is SGHVS and CDR2 is FQNEAQ. CDR3: CASSLAPETGSYYTF. As DNA, the CDR3 is TGTGCCAGCAGCTTAGCGCCCGAGACAGGTTCCTACTACACCTTC. Full variable domain (rest looked up from reference TRBV7-8 and TRBJ1-2): GAGVSQSPRYKVAKRGQDVALRCDPISGHVSLFWYQQALGQGPEFLTYFQNEAQLDKSGLPSDRFFAERPEGSVSTLKIQRTQQEDSAVYLCASSLAPETGSYYTFGSGTRLTVV.

The chain has TRBV7-6 and TRBJ1-1; D call uncertain. The CDR3 is 14 residues long. V was cut by 5 bases and J by 3 bases, with 13 bases left in between. In germline, CDR1 is SGHVS, CDR2 FNYEAQ. The CDR3 sequence is CASSPPGIDTEAFF. The CDR3 nucleotides read TGTGCCAGCAGCCCCCCGGGTATCGACACTGAAGCTTTCTTT.

The V call is TRBV6-5, the J call TRBJ2-1; 7 bases map to TRBD1. The CDR3 extends over 15 amino acids. The trim removed 2 bases at V and 7 bases at J, leaving 8 bases unmatched. Per the germline V gene, CDR1 is MNHEY and CDR2 is SVGAGI. Here the CDR3 DNA reads TGTGCCAGCAGTTACATGGGGACAGACGATAATGAGCAGTTCTTC. This encodes CASSYMGTDDNEQFF.

This chain connects TRBV11-2 to TRBJ2-5; the match to TRBD1 covers 10 bases. Germline CDR1 and CDR2: SGHAT and FQNNGV. Trimming cost V 4 bases and J 2 bases; bases outside gene matches: 4. This CDR3 has 15 amino acids. CDR3 DNA: TGTGCCAGCAGCTCGGGGGACAGGGGTCAAGAGACCCAGTACTTC. Its protein is CASSSGDRGQETQYF.

This clone has just one count. The V and J genes are TRBV5-1 and TRBJ2-7, with a weak D call TRBD2 (6 bases). Germline loops: CDR1 SGHRS, CDR2 YFSETQ. Trimming stripped 5 bases from V and 2 bases from J, with 17 bases between. This CDR3 comprises 15 residues. Written as DNA, the CDR3 is TGCGCCAGCAGTCCGCCGGGACGCGGGACCTACGAGCAGTACTTC. Protein: CASSPPGRGTYEQYF.

This sequence joins TRBV12-3 or TRBV12-4 and TRBJ1-1; D uncertain. V dropped 5 bases and J dropped 4 bases, with 5 bases sitting between them. The CDR3 is made up of 11 amino acids. DNA for the CDR3: TGTGCCAGCAGTGTCAGCACTGAAGCTTTCTTT. This gives the protein CASSVSTEAFF.

The V gene is TRBV29-1, the J gene TRBJ2-1, with TRBD1 matching 10 bases. Germline assignment: CDR1 SQVTM and CDR2 ANQGSEA. V lost 4 bases, J lost 6 bases, and 6 bases stayed unmatched. The CDR3 totals 14 residues. The CDR3 is CSVATGTGVNEQFF. Here the CDR3 DNA reads TGCAGCGTTGCTACCGGGACAGGGGTCAATGAGCAGTTCTTC.

This clone came up once. J is TRBJ2-7 and V is TRBV6-5; no clear D. Germline V gene lookup returns CDR1 MNHEY and CDR2 SVGAGI. V lost 4 bases to trimming and J lost 2 bases, with 18 bases between them. This CDR3 comprises 16 residues. The CDR3 loop is CASSSGRRTPTYEQYF. In DNA, the CDR3 is TGTGCCAGCAGTTCTGGGCGCCGAACGCCAACCTACGAGCAGTACTTC.

The CDR3: CSVGQGGTFQYF. CDR3 coding DNA: TGCAGCGTTGGGCAGGGAGGGACCTTCCAGTACTTC. V gene TRBV29-1 combines with J gene TRBJ2-5, with 7 bases aligning to TRBD2. The CDR3 spans 12 residues. Per germline, CDR1 SQVTM and CDR2 ANQGSEA. The V segment lost 4 bases and the J segment 10 bases; nucleotides outside the gene matches: 9. Full variable domain (outside the CDR3, taken from reference TRBV29-1 and TRBJ2-5): SAVISQKPSRDICQRGTSLTIQCQVDSQVTMMFWYRQQPGQSLTLIATANQGSEATYESGFVIDKFPISRPNLTFSTLTVSNMSPEDSSIYLCSVGQGGTFQYFGPGTRLLVL.

V and J are TRBV6-5 and TRBJ2-1; 8 positions match TRBD1. The CDR3 contains 15 residues. With 0 bases clipped from V and 7 bases from J, the junction kept 5 bases outside the gene matches. CDR1 is MNHEY, CDR2 SVGAGI, per germline. The CDR3 sequence is CASSYSYRGVNEQFF. The CDR3 nucleotides are TGTGCCAGCAGTTACTCGTACAGGGGGGTGAATGAGCAGTTCTTC.

This chain links TRBV5-8 with TRBJ1-1; D gene unclear. The V gene lost 4 bases and the J gene lost 2 bases, with 9 bases spanning the gap. This CDR3 spans 13 amino acids. Germline V lookup: CDR1 SGHTS, CDR2 YDEGEE. The CDR3 reads CASSREQNTEAFF. The CDR3 DNA sequence: TGTGCCAGCAGCCGGGAACAAAACACTGAAGCTTTCTTT. The full variable domain, with the rest looked up from reference TRBV5-8 and TRBJ1-1, is EAGVTQSPTHLIKTRGQQATLRCSPISGHTSVYWYQQALGLGLQFLLWYDEGEERNRGNFPPRFSGRQFPNYSSELNVNALELEDSALYLCASSREQNTEAFFGQGTRLTVV.

The chain couples TRBV7-2 to TRBJ2-2; unclear D gene. CDR3 length: 14 amino acids. V was pared by 9 bases and J by 1 base, with 12 bases between. Germline assignment: CDR1 SGHTA and CDR2 FQGNSA. CDR3 protein: CASNFRLNTGELFF. CDR3 nucleotides: TGTGCCAGTAATTTTCGGTTGAACACCGGGGAGCTGTTTTTT.

The rearrangement links TRBV18 to TRBJ1-5; D unresolved. Per germline, CDR1 KGHSH and CDR2 LQKENI. The V gene lost 3 bases and the J gene lost 0 bases, with 9 bases spanning the gap. This CDR3 has 15 residues. The CDR3 sequence is CASSPDGNSNQPQHF. Here the CDR3 DNA reads TGTGCCAGCTCACCGGACGGGAATAGCAATCAGCCCCAGCATTTT.

The J gene is TRBJ1-1, the V gene TRBV18; D unresolved. The V gene lost 6 bases and the J gene lost 1 base, with 18 bases spanning the gap. Germline V CDR1 and CDR2: KGHSH, LQKENI. The CDR3 contains 16 residues. CDR3 region: CASSFTVGGANTEAFF. The CDR3 DNA is TGTGCCAGCTCTTTCACAGTGGGCGGAGCGAACACTGAAGCTTTCTTT.

This clone has just one count. The chain joins TRBV19 to TRBJ1-1, with D possibly being TRBD1 (6 bases). The CDR3 sequence is 11 residues long. V lost 7 bases to trimming and J lost 8 bases, with 11 bases between them. The germline gives CDR1 LNHDA, CDR2 SQIVND (reference sequence). CDR3 sequence reads: CASTRTVEAFF. CDR3 coding DNA: TGTGCCAGTACCCGGACAGTGGAAGCTTTCTTT.

The table lists this clone with a count of one. The rearrangement uses TRBV5-1 and TRBJ1-6; no firm D call. The V and J ends lost 4 bases and 8 bases respectively, with 10 bases between them. The CDR3 extends over 13 amino acids. Germline values: CDR1 SGHRS, CDR2 YFSETQ. This chain's CDR3 is CASSPEPDSPLHF. The CDR3 coding sequence is TGCGCCAGCAGCCCTGAACCGGATTCACCCCTCCACTTT.

The CDR3 DNA sequence: TGTGCCAGCAGCTTAGATTCCCCGTGGGATCAGCCCCAGCATTTT. Residues: CASSLDSPWDQPQHF. The chain couples TRBV7-2 to TRBJ1-5; no firm D call. This CDR3 comprises 15 residues. Germline V gene sequence: CDR1 SGHTA, CDR2 FQGNSA. Trimming pared 1 base from V and 5 bases from J, leaving 12 bases between. Looking up the rest from reference TRBV7-2 and TRBJ1-5 gives the full variable domain: GAGVSQSPSNKVTEKGKDVELRCDPISGHTALYWYRQSLGQGLEFLIYFQGNSAPDKSGLPSDRFSAERTGGSVSTLTIQRTQQEDSAVYLCASSLDSPWDQPQHFGDGTRLSIL.

This chain joins TRBV6-5 and TRBJ1-1, with 7 bases lining up with TRBD1. This CDR3 comprises 15 residues. Germline V gives CDR1 MNHEY, CDR2 SVGAGI. V shed 5 bases, J shed 3 bases, and the junction held 9 bases outside the gene matches. CDR3 coding DNA: TGTGCCAGCAGTCCTATGACAGGGTCGGACACTGAAGCTTTCTTT. It yields the protein CASSPMTGSDTEAFF.

This clone has a handful of counts. CDR3: CASSVDGSTDTQYF. The DNA for the CDR3 is TGTGCCAGCAGCGTAGACGGTAGCACAGATACGCAGTATTTT. This chain connects TRBV9 to TRBJ2-3, with D unresolved. The CDR3 extends over 14 amino acids. Germline V gene lookup returns CDR1 SGDLS and CDR2 YYNGEE. The V gene lost 0 bases and the J gene lost 0 bases, with 5 bases spanning the gap.

This clone has more than one count but fewer than ten. The chain recombines TRBV18 with TRBJ2-2; maybe TRBD2 (5 bases). Germline CDR1 KGHSH, CDR2 LQKENI. Trimming pared 2 bases from V and 4 bases from J, leaving 11 bases between. This CDR3 spans 15 amino acids. CDR3: CASSPEGLGTGELFF. For the CDR3, the DNA is TGTGCCAGCTCACCAGAGGGCCTCGGCACCGGGGAGCTGTTTTTT.

The V and J genes are TRBV4-3 and TRBJ1-3; D call uncertain. Germline V gene lookup returns CDR1 LGHNA and CDR2 YSLEER. Trimming pared 4 bases from V and 2 bases from J, leaving 9 bases between. This CDR3 spans 14 amino acids. CDR3: CASSLLGTGNTIYF. The CDR3 bases are TGCGCCAGCAGCCTCCTGGGGACTGGAAACACCATATATTTT.

The chain combines TRBV7-2 with TRBJ2-5, with D hard to call. Germline loops: CDR1 SGHTA, CDR2 FQGNSA. The CDR3 has 12 residues. V was pared by 3 bases and J by 5 bases, with 7 bases between. CDR3 loop: CASSFPSETQYF. In DNA, the CDR3 is TGTGCCAGCAGCTTCCCCTCGGAGACCCAGTACTTC.

This chain links TRBV2 with TRBJ1-4; D not certain. This CDR3 has 11 amino acids. CDR1 and CDR2 (germline): SNHLY, FYNNEI. Trimming removed 4 bases at V and 14 bases at J, with 11 bases between. CDR3 nucleotide sequence: TGTGCCAGCAGTGGAGGACGGGGTCTGTTTTTT. It is translated as CASSGGRGLFF.

The chain is built from TRBV29-1 and TRBJ2-2, with D possibly being TRBD1 or TRBD2 (5 bases each). The CDR3 runs to 14 residues. CDR1 SQVTM and CDR2 ANQGSEA come from the germline V gene. Trimming shortened V by 7 bases and J by 1 base, and 13 bases separated the two germline ends. This chain's CDR3 is CSGGESVNTGELFF. The CDR3 DNA sequence: TGCAGCGGAGGGGAGTCAGTGAACACCGGGGAGCTGTTTTTT.